This TCR beta chain was recorded in a study of cytomegalovirus exposure and HLA in healthy donors. Vbeta (60) and Jbeta (13) primers were used in the PCR. The table came from immunoSEQ multiplex PCR; TCRdb's copy has only in-frame clones and leaves some out. This sample has roughly 160,000 clones, with roughly 80% found just once. Germline V gives CDR1 LGHNA, CDR2 YSLEER. Unmatched junction bases numbered 8, after V lost 3 bases and J lost 6 bases. The CDR3 totals 14 residues. The sequencing sample was made of PBMCs. The V and J genes are TRBV4-3 and TRBJ2-7; 7 bases match TRBD2. The source of this sequence is a male donor in good health and CMV-seropositive. The CDR3 DNA reads as TGCGCCAGCAGCCAGGCCTTCAGCGGGACCGAGCAGTACTTC. Translated, it gives CASSQAFSGTEQYF.